The clone carrying this T cell receptor (beta chain) is called medium-sized (0.01 to 0.1%) based on its frequency. Its antigen is unidentified. Tens of thousands of genome equivalents of blood DNA were amplified for TRB. TRB was amplified by touch-down multiplex PCR, primer pools A and B combined. TCRdb reprocessed the multiplex PCR reads; each CDR3 protein has one entry and no DNA is given. In total, the table holds about 12,000 distinct CDR3 sequences. This record comes from a study of T cell clusters in autoimmune cytopenias. At the level of the study: Per sample, median TRB depth was roughly 50,000 reads, yielding a median approximately 2,400 distinct clonotypes.

Study outcomes and limitations: TRB repertoire shifts in secondary cytopenia and chronic lymphocytic leukemia mostly reflected lymphoma, not autoimmunity.

This same sample was also part of a study on T cell repertoires in aging, cancer and after chemotherapy. That study reports: In each cancer cohort, median generation probability increased across chemotherapy, suggesting thymic output rebounded.

The sample consisted of peripheral blood. This clonotype was sampled from a human donor in good health.

CDR3 loop: CASNPLHGTSYNSPLHF. The chain links TRBV19 to TRBJ1-6; TCRdb's D call, TRBD1, is unchecked because there is no DNA. This CDR3 region has 17 residues. From germline, CDR1 is LNHDA and CDR2 SQIVND (reference sequence). The full variable domain, in which reference TRBV19 and TRBJ1-6 provide the parts outside the CDR3, is DGGITQSPKYLFRKEGQNVTLSCEQNLNHDAMYWYRQDPGQGLRLIYYSQIVNDFQKGDIAEGYSVSREKKESFPLTVTSAQKNPTAFYLCASNPLHGTSYNSPLHFGNGTRLTVT.